Following are 31 T cell receptor beta chains from one sample sequenced in a study of metastatic and nonmetastatic thyroid tumors. MiXCR re-clonotyped the PCR reads for TCRdb. The repertoire includes about 93,000 clones, approximately 11% of them detected once, and about 11% sits in the top ten. Among the patients, none had received any treatment before thyroid surgery. Sequenced input: blood. The receptors come from a female donor with papillary thyroid cancer or a benign thyroid nodule (not recorded which). Some clones in this sample may be carry-over from other donors' samples.

This clone was seen repeatedly, ten times or more. The rearrangement links TRBV20-1 to TRBJ1-2, with a tentative D call TRBD1 (5 bases). This CDR3 has 12 residues. The V end lost 2 bases, the J end lost 8 bases, and 12 bases lay between the germline ends. Looked up from germline, CDR1 is DFQATT and CDR2 is SNEGSKA (reference sequence). CDR3 in DNA: TGCAGTGCTAGACAGGGTAGGACGGGCTACACCTTC. Protein sequence: CSARQGRTGYTF.

This clone was seen many times. This sequence joins TRBV19 and TRBJ2-2, with 8 bases fitting TRBD1. The germline V gene encodes CDR1 LNHDA and CDR2 SQIVND (reference sequence). This CDR3 is built from 16 residues. V lost 4 bases and J lost 0; bases outside the gene matches: 4. Here the CDR3 reads CASSTGGGANTGELFF. CDR3 DNA: TGTGCCAGTAGTACAGGGGGCGGCGCGAACACCGGGGAGCTGTTTTTT. The variable domain in full, completed from reference TRBV19 and TRBJ2-2, reads DGGITQSPKYLFRKEGQNVTLSCEQNLNHDAMYWYRQDPGQGLRLIYYSQIVNDFQKGDIAEGYSVSREKKESFPLTVTSAQKNPTAFYLCASSTGGGANTGELFFGEGSRLTVL.

Many counts were recorded for this clone. The chain links TRBV18 to TRBJ2-7; D gene unclear. Trimming removed 2 bases from V and 5 bases from J, with 10 bases in between. The length of the CDR3 is 13 residues. Germline loops: CDR1 KGHSH, CDR2 LQKENI. The CDR3 sequence is CASSPILANEQYF. CDR3 in DNA: TGTGCCAGCTCACCAATCTTGGCGAACGAGCAGTACTTC.

There are many counts of this clone. V is TRBV4-3 and J is TRBJ2-1, with D tentatively TRBD2 (6 bases). The germline V and J ends were trimmed by 3 bases and 8 bases, with 14 bases remaining between them. There are 14 residues in the CDR3. The germline gives CDR1 LGHNA, CDR2 YSLEER. DNA for the CDR3: TGCGCCAGCAGCCAGACACGTGGAGGGGATGAGCAGTTCTTC. Translated, it gives CASSQTRGGDEQFF.

The chain combines TRBV5-1 with TRBJ2-3; 7 bases fit TRBD2. J gave up 3 bases and V 10 bases, and 14 bases lay outside the gene matches. The CDR3 sequence is 15 residues long. Germline V gene lookup returns CDR1 SGHRS and CDR2 YFSETQ. The DNA for the CDR3 is TGCGCCCACAGCTTGTCGGGGAGGGGTACAGATACGCAGTATTTT. Translation: CAHSLSGRGTDTQYF.

This chain links TRBV30 with TRBJ1-1, with a tentative D call TRBD1 (5 bases). Per germline, CDR1 GTSNPN and CDR2 SVGIG (reference sequence). V gave up 5 bases and J gave up 1 base, with 14 bases separating them. The CDR3 consists of 14 residues. The CDR3 loop is CAWRGQGRNTEAFF. The CDR3 nucleotides read TGTGCCTGGCGTGGCCAGGGACGGAACACTGAAGCTTTCTTT. Together with reference TRBV30 and TRBJ1-1, the CDR3 gives the full variable domain: SQTIHQWPATLVQPVGSPLSLECTVEGTSNPNLYWYRQAAGRGLQLLFYSVGIGQISSEVPQNLSASRPQDRQFILSSKKLLLSDSGFYLCAWRGQGRNTEAFFGQGTRLTVV.

CDR3 coding DNA: TGTGCCAGCAGGCCCTCCGTTATCGGGAGAAATGGGGAGCAGTACTTC. Translation gives CASRPSVIGRNGEQYF. This sequence joins TRBV27 and TRBJ2-7; D possibly corresponds to TRBD2 (6 bases). CDR3 length equals 16 residues. CDR1 and CDR2 from the germline V gene are MNHEY and SMNVEV (reference sequence). V lost 6 bases to trimming and J lost 7 bases, with 25 bases between them.

This clone was counted at least ten times. The rearrangement links TRBV6-1 to TRBJ2-2, with D tentatively TRBD2 (6 bases). CDR3 size: 15 residues. The ends were cut back, 2 bases at V and 5 bases at J, with 12 bases in the middle. Germline CDR1 reads MNHNS; CDR2 reads SASEGT. CDR3 sequence: CASSESQAGTGELFF. In nucleotides, the CDR3 is TGTGCCAGCAGTGAATCGCAGGCGGGGACCGGGGAGCTGTTTTTT.

In this sample, this clone turned up a few times. The chain is built from TRBV6-5 and TRBJ2-7, with 16 bases lining up with TRBD2. J gave up 2 bases and V 5 bases, and 9 bases lay outside the gene matches. The CDR3 contains 18 residues. Germline CDR1 and CDR2: MNHEY and SVGAGI. CDR3 protein: CASSLGLAGGKFAYEQYF. For the CDR3, the DNA is TGTGCCAGCAGTCTGGGACTAGCGGGAGGGAAGTTTGCCTACGAGCAGTACTTC.

This clone was counted at least ten times. The rearrangement uses TRBV14 and TRBJ2-2; D is ambiguous. CDR1 is SGHDN, CDR2 FVKESK, per germline. This CDR3 is built from 13 residues. V was trimmed by 5 bases and J by 3 bases, leaving 7 bases between them. CDR3 sequence (DNA): TGTGCCAGCAGCTCAATTCACACCGGGGAGCTGTTTTTT. Translating it yields CASSSIHTGELFF.

The chain uses TRBV3-1 and TRBJ2-3; TRBD1 aligns across 7 bases. The CDR3 totals 15 residues. Germline-derived CDR1 and CDR2 are LGHDT and YNNKEL (reference sequence). V dropped 2 bases and J dropped 2; count of bases not matched to a gene: 4. The CDR3 coding sequence is TGTGCCAGCAGCCAACTAGGGGGCTTCACAGATACGCAGTATTTT. Its translation: CASSQLGGFTDTQYF.

A word on this clone: Compared with germline, one end of the junction differs, possibly owing to a read error. V usage is TRBV5-1 and J usage is TRBJ2-7; 7 bases are a match to TRBD2. Germline assignment: CDR1 SGHRS and CDR2 YFSETQ. CDR3 size: 17 residues. Here the CDR3 reads CANSLPHIGRLRYEQYF. As DNA, the CDR3 is TGCGCCAACAGCTTACCACATATCGGGAGGCTCCGATACGAGCAGTACTTC.

This clone appeared many times. The V and J genes are TRBV6-1 and TRBJ2-1, with D perhaps matching TRBD2 (5 bases). The germline CDR1 and CDR2 sequences are MNHNS and SASEGT. CDR3 size: 13 residues. Between the trimmed V and J ends, which lost 8 bases and 5 bases, there was a span of 13 bases. The CDR3 bases are TGTGCCAGCGGGGAGAGGAAGAACAATGAGCAGTTCTTC. This gives the protein CASGERKNNEQFF.

This clone showed up just a few times. The chain joins TRBV6-1 to TRBJ1-2; 8 bases line up with TRBD1. CDR3 length: 15 amino acids. The germline CDR1 and CDR2 sequences are MNHNS and SASEGT. V shed 6 bases and J 7 bases; nucleotides not matched to a gene: 13. This CDR3 is CASRPTQGARGGYTF. The DNA of the CDR3 is TGTGCCAGCAGACCGACCCAGGGGGCGCGGGGTGGCTACACCTTC.

This clone was found many times. V usage is TRBV9 and J usage is TRBJ1-2; D call uncertain. This CDR3 is 13 amino acids long. V was clipped by 4 bases and J by 2 bases, with 9 bases between them. Germline values: CDR1 SGDLS, CDR2 YYNGEE. CDR3 loop: CASSPTGNYGYTF. The CDR3 DNA sequence: TGTGCCAGCAGCCCGACTGGGAACTATGGCTACACCTTC.

This clone was found many times. The chain combines TRBV11-2 with TRBJ1-1; 9 nucleotides align to TRBD1. Germline assignment: CDR1 SGHAT and CDR2 FQNNGV. Trimming took 0 bases from V and 10 from J; bases not matched to a gene: 18. The CDR3 length is 18 residues. This CDR3 reads CASSLDIGTGRVMRSAFF. For the CDR3, the DNA is TGTGCCAGCAGCTTAGATATCGGGACAGGGAGGGTAATGCGGTCAGCTTTCTTT.

Many counts were recorded for this clone. V and J are TRBV6-1 and TRBJ1-5; D uncertain. Germline CDR1 MNHNS, CDR2 SASEGT. With 6 bases removed from V and 5 bases from J, the gap between germline ends came to 11 bases. This CDR3 spans 13 amino acids. CDR3 residues: CASSQEHDQPQHF. CDR3 nucleotides: TGTGCCAGCAGCCAAGAACACGATCAGCCCCAGCATTTT.

This clone was seen ten or more times. One end of the junction varies from germline; a read error may be responsible. CDR3 sequence reads: CASSLGTGRGSSEQYF. The CDR3 DNA reads TGTGCCAGCAGCTTGGGGACAGGGAGAGGATCCTCCGAGCAGTACTTC. The chain recombines TRBV11-2 with TRBJ2-7; TRBD1 matches at 9 bases. The CDR3 is 16 residues long. The germline gives CDR1 SGHAT, CDR2 FQNNGV.

At least ten counts were recorded for this clone. V is TRBV7-6 and J is TRBJ1-4; 9 nucleotides line up with TRBD1. From germline, CDR1 is SGHVS and CDR2 FNYEAQ. Trimming removed 1 base from V and 10 bases from J; junction bases left unmatched: 19. The CDR3 totals 19 residues. The CDR3 nucleotides read TGTGCCAGCAGCTTAGGGCCGGGACAGGGTGGATCCGCAATGGGAAAACTGTTTTTT. Amino acid sequence: CASSLGPGQGGSAMGKLFF.

Turning to this clone: A single base separates this from a much larger clone, so it may be a read error. This rearrangement joins TRBV12-3 or TRBV12-4 to TRBJ2-6, with D possibly matching TRBD2 (5 bases). CDR3 length: 16 amino acids. The CDR3 nucleotides read TGTGCCAGCAGTTCCTCCGGGATCTCTGAGGCCAACGTCCTGACTTTC. Amino acids: CASSSSGISEANVLTF.

This clone showed up many times. The chain is built from TRBV7-2 and TRBJ2-4, with 16 bases that match TRBD2. Germline lookup yields CDR1 SGHTA and CDR2 FQGNSA. The V and J ends lost 5 bases and 6 bases, in that order; junction bases with no gene match: 7. The CDR3 contains 17 residues. In DNA form, the CDR3 reads TGTGCCAGCAGCCCCCGGGGACTAGCGGGAGGGGTAAACATTCAGTACTTC. Its translation is CASSPRGLAGGVNIQYF.

Many counts were recorded for this clone. The CDR3 reads CASSQVGGTEAFF. CDR3 coding DNA: TGTGCCAGCAGCCAAGTAGGGGGCACTGAAGCTTTCTTT. The chain carries TRBV4-2 and TRBJ1-1, with D perhaps TRBD1 (6 bases). This CDR3 is built from 13 residues. With 1 base removed from V and 4 bases from J, the gap between germline ends came to 7 bases. Germline V CDR1 and CDR2: LGHNA, YNFKEQ.

The chain is built from TRBV27 and TRBJ1-1, with D unresolved. Germline V CDR1 and CDR2: MNHEY, SMNVEV (reference sequence). CDR3 length equals 12 residues. V was clipped by 4 bases and J by 7 bases, with 10 bases between them. The CDR3 loop is CASSSNAGEAFF. The CDR3 coding sequence is TGTGCCAGCAGTTCCAACGCGGGTGAAGCTTTCTTT.

There are many counts of this clone. The gene calls are TRBV20-1 and TRBJ2-1; 12 bases agree with TRBD2. CDR3 length: 16 residues. The ends lost 2 bases at V and 5 bases at J; junction bases unmatched: 7. Germline V lookup: CDR1 DFQATT, CDR2 SNEGSKA (reference sequence). The CDR3 DNA reads as TGCAGTGCTAGACCCGGGACTAGCGGGCGCAACAATGAGCAGTTCTTC. It translates to CSARPGTSGRNNEQFF.

This clone came up many times. The chain combines TRBV4-2 with TRBJ1-1, with unresolved D. This CDR3 comprises 14 residues. Germline V gives CDR1 LGHNA, CDR2 YNFKEQ. The V end lost 0 bases, the J end lost 3 bases, and 8 bases lay between the germline ends. CDR3 coding DNA: TGTGCCAGCAGCCAAGATGGCAGATACACTGAAGCTTTCTTT. Its protein is CASSQDGRYTEAFF.

The J gene is TRBJ2-7, the V gene TRBV6-1; weak D call: TRBD2 (6 bases). Germline CDR1 and CDR2: MNHNS and SASEGT. The CDR3 spans 13 residues. The V end lost 10 bases, the J end lost 1 base, and 14 bases lay between the germline ends. CDR3 loop: CATRGTGSYEQYF. CDR3 sequence (DNA): TGTGCCACCCGCGGGACGGGGTCCTACGAGCAGTACTTC.

The chain is built from TRBV19 and TRBJ2-4; 7 bases are shared with TRBD2. There are 15 residues in the CDR3. Germline V gives CDR1 LNHDA, CDR2 SQIVND (reference sequence). V shed 6 bases and J 15 bases; nucleotides not matched to a gene: 20. This CDR3 is CASSPVGLGLSTMYF. CDR3 DNA: TGTGCCAGTAGCCCAGTGGGACTGGGACTATCCACGATGTACTTC.

This clone was seen ten or more times. The chain employs TRBV27 and TRBJ1-6; D might be TRBD1 (5 bases). The V and J ends lost 6 bases and 3 bases respectively, with 12 bases between them. The CDR3 is made up of 15 amino acids. Germline loops: CDR1 MNHEY, CDR2 SMNVEV (reference sequence). The CDR3 DNA reads as TGTGCCAGCAGGTCCGAGGGGCTCTATAATTCACCCCTCCACTTT. It encodes CASRSEGLYNSPLHF.

This clone was detected only once. The chain joins TRBV20-1 to TRBJ2-3, with 9 bases matching TRBD2. The CDR3 runs 14 residues. Trimming took 3 bases from V and 1 from J; bases not matched to a gene: 2. Germline-derived CDR1 and CDR2 are DFQATT and SNEGSKA (reference sequence). The CDR3 nucleotides read TGCAGTGCTAGTTTAGCGGGAGGCACAGATACGCAGTATTTT. It specifies CSASLAGGTDTQYF.

The chain recombines TRBV6-5 with TRBJ1-2, with 8 bases lining up with TRBD1. Germline CDR1 and CDR2: MNHEY and SVGAGI. CDR3 length: 17 amino acids. The trim removed 4 bases at V and 3 bases at J, leaving 13 bases unmatched. This chain's CDR3 is CASSSGTGGRLYYGYTF. Written as DNA, the CDR3 is TGTGCCAGCAGTTCCGGGACAGGCGGCCGTTTGTACTATGGCTACACCTTC.

This clone was seen many times. The chain uses TRBV20-1 and TRBJ1-1; 7 nucleotides match TRBD1. The ends lost 3 bases at V and 1 base at J; junction bases unmatched: 5. This CDR3 is built from 14 residues. Looked up from germline, CDR1 is DFQATT and CDR2 is SNEGSKA (reference sequence). CDR3 residues: CSASENRGNTEAFF. CDR3 nucleotides: TGCAGTGCTAGTGAGAACAGGGGGAACACTGAAGCTTTCTTT.